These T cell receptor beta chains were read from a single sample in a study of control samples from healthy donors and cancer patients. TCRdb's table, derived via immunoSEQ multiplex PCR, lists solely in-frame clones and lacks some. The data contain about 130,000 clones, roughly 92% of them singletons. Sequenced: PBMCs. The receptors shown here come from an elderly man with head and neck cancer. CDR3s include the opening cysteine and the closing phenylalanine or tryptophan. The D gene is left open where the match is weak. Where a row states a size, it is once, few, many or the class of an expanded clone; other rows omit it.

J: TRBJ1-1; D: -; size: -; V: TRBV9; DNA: TGTGCCAGCAGCGGTCACGGAACTGAAGCTTTCTTT; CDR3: CASSGHGTEAFF
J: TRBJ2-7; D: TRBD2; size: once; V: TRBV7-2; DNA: TGTGCCAGCAGCTTGGAGGGGAGGGCCTACGAGCAGTACTTC; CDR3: CASSLEGRAYEQYF
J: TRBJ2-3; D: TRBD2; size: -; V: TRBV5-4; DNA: TGTGCCAGCGGACCTTCTAGCGGGGTCAGCACAGATACGCAGTATTTT; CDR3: CASGPSSGVSTDTQYF
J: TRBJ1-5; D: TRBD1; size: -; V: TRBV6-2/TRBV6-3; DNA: TGTGCCAGCAGTCTGAGGGGATATGACAGGGACCTTGTGAGCAATCAGCCCCAGCATTTT; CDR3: CASSLRGYDRDLVSNQPQHF
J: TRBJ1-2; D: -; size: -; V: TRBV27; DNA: TGTGCCAGCAGTTTATCGAGTGGGGGGGGGTGGTACTATGGCTACACCTTC; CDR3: CASSLSSGGGWYYGYTF
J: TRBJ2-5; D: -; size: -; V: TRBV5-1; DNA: TGCGCCAGCAGCCAGAACGACCAAGAGACCCAGTACTTC; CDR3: CASSQNDQETQYF
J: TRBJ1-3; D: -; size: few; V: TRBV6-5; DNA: TGTGCCAGCAGTTACCGTGGCAGTGGAAACACCATATATTTT; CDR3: CASSYRGSGNTIYF
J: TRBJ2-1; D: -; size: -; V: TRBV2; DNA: TGTGCCAGCAGTGGCCCTTTACCGCGCTCCTACAATGAGCAGTTCTTC; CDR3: CASSGPLPRSYNEQFF
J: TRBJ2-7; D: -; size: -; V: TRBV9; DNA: TGTGCCAGCAGCGTAGGAGACGAGCAGTACTTC; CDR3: CASSVGDEQYF
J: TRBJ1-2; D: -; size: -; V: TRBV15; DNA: TGTGCCACCAGCAGAGAAAGGGTCTACTATGGCTACACCTTC; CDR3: CATSRERVYYGYTF
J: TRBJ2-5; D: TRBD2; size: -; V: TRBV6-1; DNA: TGTGCCAGCAGTGAACTAGCGGGGGGGGAGACCCAGTACTTC; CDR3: CASSELAGGETQYF
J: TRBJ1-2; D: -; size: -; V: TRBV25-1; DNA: TGTGCCAGCAGTGGGCCCTGGACTAACTATGGCTACACCTTC; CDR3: CASSGPWTNYGYTF
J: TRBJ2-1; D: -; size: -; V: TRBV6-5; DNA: TGTGCCAGCAGTAACTACGGGACGGGGTACAATGAGCAGTTCTTC; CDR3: CASSNYGTGYNEQFF
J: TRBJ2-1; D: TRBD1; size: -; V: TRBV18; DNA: TGTGCCAGCTCATCCGTCCGGGACAGGGGTGGGAATGAGCAGTTCTTC; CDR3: CASSSVRDRGGNEQFF
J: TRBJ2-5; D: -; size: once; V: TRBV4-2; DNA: TGTGCCAGCAGCCAAGAAACCGGGGAGACCCAGTACTTC; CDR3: CASSQETGETQYF
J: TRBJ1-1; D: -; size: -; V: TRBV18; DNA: TGTGCCAGCTCACCACTGAGGGCCGAAGCTTTCTTT; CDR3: CASSPLRAEAFF
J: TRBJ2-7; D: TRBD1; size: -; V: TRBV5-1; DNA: TGCGCCAGCAGCTCCTGGGACAGTTACGAGCAGTACTTC; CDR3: CASSSWDSYEQYF
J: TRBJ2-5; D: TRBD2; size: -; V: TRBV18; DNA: TGTGCCAGCTCGCCTGGACTAGCGGGAGCACAAGAGACCCAGTACTTC; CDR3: CASSPGLAGAQETQYF
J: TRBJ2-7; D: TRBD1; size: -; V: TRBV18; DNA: TGTGCCACCGGACAGGGGGCAGGGTACGAGCAGTACTTC; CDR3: CATGQGAGYEQYF
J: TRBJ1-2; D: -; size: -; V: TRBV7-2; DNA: TGTGCCAGCAGCTTAGAAAACAGGGTAGGGCACACCTTC; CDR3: CASSLENRVGHTF
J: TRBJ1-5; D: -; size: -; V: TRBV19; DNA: TGTGCCAGTAGCCCCCCGGGACGGCGTAGCTTGCCCCAGCATTTT; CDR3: CASSPPGRRSLPQHF
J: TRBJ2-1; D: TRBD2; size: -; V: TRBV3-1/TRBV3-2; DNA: TGTGCCAGCAGCCAAAGTAGGGCGGGGGGAAGGTTCTTC; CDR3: CASSQSRAGGRFF
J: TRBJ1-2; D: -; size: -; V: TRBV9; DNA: TGTGCCAGCAGTCCGAATAACTATGGCTACACCTTC; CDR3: CASSPNNYGYTF
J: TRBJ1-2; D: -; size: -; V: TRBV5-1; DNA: TGCGCCAGCAGCTTATTACAGAACTATGGCTACACCTTC; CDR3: CASSLLQNYGYTF
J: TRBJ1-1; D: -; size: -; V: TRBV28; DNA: TGTGCCAGCAGTTTAATGAACACTGAAGCTTTCTTT; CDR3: CASSLMNTEAFF
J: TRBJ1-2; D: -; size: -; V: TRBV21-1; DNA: TGTGCCAGCAGCAACAAGACAGGGGACTATGGCTACACCTTC; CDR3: CASSNKTGDYGYTF
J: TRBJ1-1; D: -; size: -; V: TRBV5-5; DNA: TGTGCCAGCAGCTTGCCGGGATCTGAAGCTTTCTTT; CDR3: CASSLPGSEAFF
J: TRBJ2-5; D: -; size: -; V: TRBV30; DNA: TGTGCCTGGGGAGTGTTGGACGAGACCCAGTACTTC; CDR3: CAWGVLDETQYF
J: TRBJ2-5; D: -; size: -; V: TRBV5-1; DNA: TGCGCCAGCAGCTTGGTTGGGACCCGGCAAGAGACCCAGTACTTC; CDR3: CASSLVGTRQETQYF
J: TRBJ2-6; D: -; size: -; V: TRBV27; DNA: TGTGCCAGCAATTCACAGAGCTCTGGGGCCAACGTCCTGACTTTC; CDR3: CASNSQSSGANVLTF
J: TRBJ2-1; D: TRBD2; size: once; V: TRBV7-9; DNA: TGTGCCAGCAGCTCCCGGGGACTAGCGGGGGTGGGTGAGCAGTTCTTC; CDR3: CASSSRGLAGVGEQFF
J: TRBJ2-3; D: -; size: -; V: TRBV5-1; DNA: TGCGCCAGCAGCCCTGGGGACTTCCCCACAGATACGCAGTATTTT; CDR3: CASSPGDFPTDTQYF
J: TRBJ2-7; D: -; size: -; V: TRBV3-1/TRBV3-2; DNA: TGTGCCAGCAGCCAAGCTGCAAACTACGAGCAGTACTTC; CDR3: CASSQAANYEQYF
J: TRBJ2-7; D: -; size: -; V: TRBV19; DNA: TGTGCCAGTAGTATAGATCTCGGGGTCTACGAGCAGTACTTC; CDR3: CASSIDLGVYEQYF
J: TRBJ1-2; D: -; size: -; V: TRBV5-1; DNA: TGCGCCAGCAGCTCCTCCCTGGGACAACTCTGGGACTATGGCTACACCTTC; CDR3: CASSSSLGQLWDYGYTF
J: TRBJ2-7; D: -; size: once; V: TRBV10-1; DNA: TGCGCCAGCAGTTCTACTTCCTACGAGCAGTACTTC; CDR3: CASSSTSYEQYF
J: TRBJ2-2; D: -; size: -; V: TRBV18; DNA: TGTGCCAGCTCACCTTCCCCGGCCCCAAGAAGGACCGGGGAGCTGTTTTTT; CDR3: CASSPSPAPRRTGELFF
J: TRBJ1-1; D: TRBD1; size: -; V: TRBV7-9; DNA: TGTGCCAGCAGCCACAGGGGGAACACTGAAGCTTTCTTT; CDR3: CASSHRGNTEAFF
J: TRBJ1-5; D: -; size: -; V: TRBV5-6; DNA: TGTGCCAGCAGCTTAGCGGGAGATCAGCCCCAGCATTTT; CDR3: CASSLAGDQPQHF
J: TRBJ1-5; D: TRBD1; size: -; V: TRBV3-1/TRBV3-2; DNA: TGTGCCAGCAGCCCGTCCGACAGGGACAATCAGCCCCAGCATTTT; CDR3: CASSPSDRDNQPQHF
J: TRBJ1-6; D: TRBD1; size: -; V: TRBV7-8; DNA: TGTGCCAGCAGCTGGACAGGGGATAATTCACCCCTCCACTTT; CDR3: CASSWTGDNSPLHF
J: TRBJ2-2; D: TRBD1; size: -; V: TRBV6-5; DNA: TGTGCCAGCAGTTACCTCGGGACAGGGGGCCCCGGGGAGCTGTTTTTT; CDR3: CASSYLGTGGPGELFF
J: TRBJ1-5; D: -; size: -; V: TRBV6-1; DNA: TGTGCCAGCAGTGCCCGCAGCCCGGGGTCGCGATGGCCCCAGCATTTT; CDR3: CASSARSPGSRWPQHF
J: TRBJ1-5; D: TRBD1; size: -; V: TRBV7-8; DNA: TGTGCCAGCAGCGGGGGACAGCAGCTGTCCCAGCATTTT; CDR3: CASSGGQQLSQHF
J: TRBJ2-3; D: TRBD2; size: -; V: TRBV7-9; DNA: TGTGCCAGCACGCCGGGTAGCGGGGGGTTAGCAGATACGCAGTATTTT; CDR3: CASTPGSGGLADTQYF
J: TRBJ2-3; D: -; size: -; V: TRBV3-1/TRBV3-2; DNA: TGTGCCAGCAGCCTCCCCCCCGGACAGAGAGCCACAGATACGCAGTATTTT; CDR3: CASSLPPGQRATDTQYF
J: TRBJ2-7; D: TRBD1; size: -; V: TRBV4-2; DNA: TGTGCCACCCAAGCCGTACTGACAGGGGGCGACTCCTACGAGCAGTACTTC; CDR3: CATQAVLTGGDSYEQYF
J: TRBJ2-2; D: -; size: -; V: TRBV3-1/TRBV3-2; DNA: TGTGCCAGCAGCCAAGTTCGGGGAACCGGGGAGCTGTTTTTT; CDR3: CASSQVRGTGELFF
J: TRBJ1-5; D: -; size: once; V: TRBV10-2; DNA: TGCGCCAGCAGTGAGTCTAAAGCATCGGGGGGGCAGCCCCAGCATTTT; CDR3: CASSESKASGGQPQHF
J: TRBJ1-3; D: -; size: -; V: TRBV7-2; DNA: TGTGCCAGCAGCCCCAGGGTAACGGGAAACACCATATATTTT; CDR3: CASSPRVTGNTIYF